Following are 2 T cell receptor beta chains from one sample sequenced in a study of neoadjuvant anti-PD-1 for oral cavity cancer. This table comes from immunoSEQ multiplex PCR, and its TCRdb copy is limited to in-frame clones, with some not included. Here the sample spans about 72,000 clones, over 70% being singletons. This specimen consisted of PBMCs, obtained before nivolumab (anti-PD-1) treatment. These receptors were collected from a person aged 35-79 years with oral cavity squamous cell carcinoma.

This CDR3 is CASSLLSGSSYNEQFF. The CDR3 DNA sequence: TGCGCCAGCAGCTTGTTAAGCGGGAGCTCCTACAATGAGCAGTTCTTC. This chain joins TRBV5-1 and TRBJ2-1; 8 bases fit TRBD2. Trimming took 1 base from V and 0 from J; bases not matched to a gene: 3. The CDR3 length is 16 residues. The V gene's germline CDR1 is SGHRS and CDR2 YFSETQ.

In this sample, this clone turned up a few times. The chain has TRBV2 and TRBJ1-1; D is ambiguous. This CDR3 comprises 14 residues. Trimming pared 2 bases from V and 1 base from J, leaving 8 bases between. The germline V gene has CDR1 SNHLY and CDR2 FYNNEI. The CDR3 sequence is CASSELGGNTEAFF. The CDR3 DNA reads TGTGCCAGCAGTGAACTCGGAGGGAACACTGAAGCTTTCTTT. The whole variable domain, remainder taken from reference TRBV2 and TRBJ1-1, is EPEVTQTPSHQVTQMGQEVILRCVPISNHLYFYWYRQILGQKVEFLVSFYNNEISEKSEIFDDQFSVERPDGSNFTLKIRSTKLEDSAMYFCASSELGGNTEAFFGQGTRLTVV.